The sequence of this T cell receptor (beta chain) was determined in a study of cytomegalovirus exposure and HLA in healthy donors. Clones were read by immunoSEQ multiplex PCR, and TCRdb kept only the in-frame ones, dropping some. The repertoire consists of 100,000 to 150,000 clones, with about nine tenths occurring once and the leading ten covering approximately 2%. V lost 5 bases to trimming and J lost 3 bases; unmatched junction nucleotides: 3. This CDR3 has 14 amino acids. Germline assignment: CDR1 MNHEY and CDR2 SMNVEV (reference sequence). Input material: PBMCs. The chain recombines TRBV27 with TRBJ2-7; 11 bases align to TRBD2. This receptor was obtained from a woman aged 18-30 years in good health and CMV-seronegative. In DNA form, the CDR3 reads TGTGCCAGCAGTCCCGGGACTAGCGGCTACGAGCAGTACTTC. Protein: CASSPGTSGYEQYF.